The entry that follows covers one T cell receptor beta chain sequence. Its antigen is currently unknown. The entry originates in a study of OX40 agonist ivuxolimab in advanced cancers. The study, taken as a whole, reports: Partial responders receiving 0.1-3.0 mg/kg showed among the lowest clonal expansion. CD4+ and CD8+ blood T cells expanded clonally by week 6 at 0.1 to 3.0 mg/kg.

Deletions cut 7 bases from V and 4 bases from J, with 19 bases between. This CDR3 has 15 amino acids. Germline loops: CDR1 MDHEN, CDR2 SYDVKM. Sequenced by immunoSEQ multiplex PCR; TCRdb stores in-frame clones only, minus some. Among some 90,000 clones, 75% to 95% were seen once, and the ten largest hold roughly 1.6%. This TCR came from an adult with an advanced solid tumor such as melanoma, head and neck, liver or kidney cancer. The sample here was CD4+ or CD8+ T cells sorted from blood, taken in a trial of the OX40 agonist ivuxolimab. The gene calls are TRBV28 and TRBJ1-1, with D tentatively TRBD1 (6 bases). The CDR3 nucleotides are TGTGCCAGCACCCTCGTGGGGGGGCGGGGCACTGAAGCTTTCTTT. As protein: CASTLVGGRGTEAFF.